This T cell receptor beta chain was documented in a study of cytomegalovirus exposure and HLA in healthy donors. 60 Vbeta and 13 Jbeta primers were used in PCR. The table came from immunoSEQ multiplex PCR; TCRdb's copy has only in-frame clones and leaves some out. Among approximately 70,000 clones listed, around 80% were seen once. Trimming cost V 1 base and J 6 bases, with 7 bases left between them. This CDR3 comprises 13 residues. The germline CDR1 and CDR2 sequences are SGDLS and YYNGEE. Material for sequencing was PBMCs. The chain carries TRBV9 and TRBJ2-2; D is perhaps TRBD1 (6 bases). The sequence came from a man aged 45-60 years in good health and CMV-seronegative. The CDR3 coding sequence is TGTGCCAGCAGCGTAACAGGGTCCGGGGAGCTGTTTTTT. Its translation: CASSVTGSGELFF.